The clone carrying this TCR beta chain was detected many times. Arm-PCR with iRepertoire HTBI primers amplified the CDR3 regions for these TCR beta libraries. One entry per CDR3 protein, called by TCRdb with MiXCR from the multiplex PCR reads. The data hold 540,000 or so distinct CDR3 sequences, with 13% observed a single time. This specimen belongs to a study of regulatory T cells in long-lasting Graves disease. V lost 3 bases and J lost 2, with 19 bases in between. The CDR3 covers 18 residues. The germline V gene has CDR1 SEHNR and CDR2 FQNEAQ (reference sequence). Time point of the sample: newly diagnosed GD, antithyroid drugs for less than 3 months. PBMCs provided the RNA from which the TCR library was made. These data also featured in a second study, about T cells in Graves' hyperthyroidism and ophthalmopathy.

The chain links TRBV7-9 to TRBJ2-2; TRBD2 might be the D (6 bases). This sample comprised peripheral blood mononuclear cells (PBMCs), obtained at new diagnosis, from a patient treated with antithyroid drugs. The receptor was derived from a man between 25 and 39 years old with Graves disease. CDR3 DNA sequence: TGTGCCAGCAGCTTCCCAACTAGCACCAGCCGTAACACCGGGGAGCTGTTTTTT. Its protein product is CASSFPTSTSRNTGELFF. Variable domain in full (rest from reference TRBV7-9 and TRBJ2-2): DTGVSQNPRHKITKRGQNVTFRCDPISEHNRLYWYRQTLGQGPEFLTYFQNEAQLEKSRLLSDRFSAERPKGSFSTLEIQRTEQGDSAMYLCASSFPTSTSRNTGELFFGEGSRLTVL.